The present T cell receptor beta chain was sequenced within a study of OX40 agonist ivuxolimab in advanced cancers. CDR3 length: 15 residues. Germline CDR1 MGHRA, CDR2 YSYEKL. The V and J ends lost 1 base and 4 bases respectively, with 11 bases between them. Some clones are missing from TCRdb's copy, which holds only in-frame ones; the method was immunoSEQ multiplex PCR. The sample has some 80,000 clones, roughly 84% seen once. The TCR was taken from an adult with an advanced solid tumor such as melanoma, head and neck, liver or kidney cancer. The sample here was CD4+ or CD8+ T cells sorted from blood, taken in a trial of the OX40 agonist ivuxolimab. The chain is built from TRBV4-1 and TRBJ1-3, with D hard to call. Here the CDR3 DNA reads TGCGCCAGCAGCCAAGGATTAGTAGGAGGAAACACCATATATTTT. This codes for CASSQGLVGGNTIYF.